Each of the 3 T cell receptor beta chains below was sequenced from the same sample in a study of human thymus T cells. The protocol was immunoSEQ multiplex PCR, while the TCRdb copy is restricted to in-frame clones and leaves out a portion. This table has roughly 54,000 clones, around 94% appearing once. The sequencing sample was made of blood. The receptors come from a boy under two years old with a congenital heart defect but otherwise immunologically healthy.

The CDR3 DNA sequence: TGTGCCAGCAGCTCCAGACAACAAGAGACCCAGTACTTC. The encoded protein is CASSSRQQETQYF. V is TRBV7-7 and J is TRBJ2-5, with no clear D. V shed 4 bases and J shed 2 bases, with 8 bases lying between them. Germline values: CDR1 SSHAT, CDR2 FNYEAQ (reference sequence). This CDR3 is 13 amino acids long.

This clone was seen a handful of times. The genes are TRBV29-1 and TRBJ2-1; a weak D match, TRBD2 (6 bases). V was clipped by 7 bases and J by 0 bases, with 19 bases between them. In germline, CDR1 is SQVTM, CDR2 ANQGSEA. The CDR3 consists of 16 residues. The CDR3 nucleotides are TGCAGCGGCGGGCTTGGAGGGTCGAGCTCCTACAATGAGCAGTTCTTC. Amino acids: CSGGLGGSSSYNEQFF.

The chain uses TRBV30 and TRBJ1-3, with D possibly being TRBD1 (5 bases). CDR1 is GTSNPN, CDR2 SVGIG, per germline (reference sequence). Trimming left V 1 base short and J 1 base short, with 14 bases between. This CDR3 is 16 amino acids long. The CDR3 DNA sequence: TGTGCCTGGAGTGGGACACGGCTGAGGTCTGGAAACACCATATATTTT. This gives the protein CAWSGTRLRSGNTIYF.